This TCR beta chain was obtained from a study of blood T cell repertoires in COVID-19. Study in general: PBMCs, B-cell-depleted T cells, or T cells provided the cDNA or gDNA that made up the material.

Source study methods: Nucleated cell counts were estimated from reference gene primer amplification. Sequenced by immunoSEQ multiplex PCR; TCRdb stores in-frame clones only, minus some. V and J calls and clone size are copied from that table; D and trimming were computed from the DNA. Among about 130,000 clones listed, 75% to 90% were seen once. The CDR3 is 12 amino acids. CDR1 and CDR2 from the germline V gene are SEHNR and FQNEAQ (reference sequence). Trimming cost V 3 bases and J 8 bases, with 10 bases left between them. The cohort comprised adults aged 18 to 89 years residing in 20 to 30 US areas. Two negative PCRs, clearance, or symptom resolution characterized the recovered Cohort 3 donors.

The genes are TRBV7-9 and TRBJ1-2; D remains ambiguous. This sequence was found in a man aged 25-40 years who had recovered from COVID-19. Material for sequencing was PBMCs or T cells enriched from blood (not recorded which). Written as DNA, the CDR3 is TGTGCCAGCAGCTTTGGAGGGCCGGGCTACACCTTC. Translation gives CASSFGGPGYTF.